The entry below describes one T cell receptor (beta chain). What it binds is not known. One junction end does not reproduce the germline sequence, and a read error may be involved. The data derive from a study of T cell repertoires in cytomegalovirus infection. One entry per CDR3 protein results from TCRdb running MiXCR on the reads. Of about 900,000 distinct CDR3 sequences listed, roughly 31% are singletons. The specimen was cultured CD8+ T cells from PBMCs, collected from culture after CMV antigen stimulation. The source is a human donor in good health (CMV status not recorded). Some clones in this sample may be carry-over from other donors' samples.

The CDR3 coding sequence is TGCAGTGCTAGGCCCCGGGATAGCGATCAGCCCCAGCATTTT. This encodes CSARPRDSDQPQHF. The J gene is TRBJ1-5, the V gene TRBV20-1; D gene unclear. This CDR3 has 14 amino acids. Germline CDR1 is DFQATT and CDR2 is SNEGSKA (reference sequence).